Following are 12 T cell receptor beta chains from one sample sequenced in a study of graft-versus-host responses after intestinal transplantation. Sequencing was performed with immunoSEQ multiplex PCR; in TCRdb, only in-frame clones are kept and a portion is missing. The sample has over 100,000 clones, 85% to 95% seen once. Their antigens remain unidentified. The source was unstimulated CD4+ T cells sorted from spleen or lymph node cells, collected before intestinal transplant. These receptors were collected from a human donor who received an intestinal transplant.

The rearrangement links TRBV6-5 to TRBJ1-1; the D gene is possibly TRBD1 (5 bases). Germline loops: CDR1 MNHEY, CDR2 SVGAGI. Trimming took 4 bases from V and 5 from J, leaving 11 bases between them. The CDR3 loop spans 13 amino acids. The CDR3, as DNA: TGTGCCAGCAGTTCCGACAGAGGGACTGAAGCTTTCTTT. The encoded protein is CASSSDRGTEAFF.

The DNA for the CDR3 is TGTGCCAGCAGTCGACAGGGCCGACCCTACGAGCAGTACTTC. Translating gives CASSRQGRPYEQYF. The gene calls are TRBV6-5 and TRBJ2-7, with 7 bases aligning to TRBD1. With 5 bases clipped from V and 2 bases from J, the junction kept 6 bases outside the gene matches. The CDR3 covers 14 residues. CDR1 MNHEY and CDR2 SVGAGI come from the germline V gene.

The chain combines TRBV6-5 with TRBJ2-7; 9 bases map to TRBD2. Germline V gene sequence: CDR1 MNHEY, CDR2 SVGAGI. The CDR3 covers 14 residues. V trimming: 6 bases; J trimming: 5 bases; junction bases outside the gene matches: 8. The CDR3 here is CASRPGLASDEQYF. For the CDR3, the DNA is TGTGCCAGCAGGCCGGGACTAGCATCCGACGAGCAGTACTTC.

As to this clone: The junction differs from germline at one of its ends, possibly a read error. J is TRBJ2-1 and V is TRBV7-7, with 8 nucleotides matching TRBD1. This CDR3 has 15 residues. Germline V gene data show CDR1 as SSHAT and CDR2 as FNYEAQ (reference sequence). CDR3: CASSLVQGGHNEQFF. CDR3 coding DNA: TGTGCTAGCAGCTTAGTACAGGGGGGCCACAATGAGCAGTTCTTC.

The CDR3 loop reads CASSSGRLGGGYTF. The CDR3, as DNA: TGTGCCAGCAGTTCCGGGAGACTCGGGGGCGGCTACACCTTC. This rearrangement joins TRBV6-5 to TRBJ1-2; a weak D match, TRBD1 (6 bases). Germline CDR1 and CDR2: MNHEY and SVGAGI. Trimming removed 4 bases at V and 8 bases at J, with 17 bases between. The CDR3 runs 14 residues.

The table lists this clone with a count of one. For the CDR3, the DNA is TGCGCCAGCAGCCCCGAGACAGGGGTCTACGAGCAGTACTTC. Translated: CASSPETGVYEQYF. The chain links TRBV5-1 to TRBJ2-7, with TRBD1 identical over 8 bases. V was clipped by 4 bases and J by 3 bases; unmatched bases: 6. The length of the CDR3 is 14 residues. CDR1 SGHRS and CDR2 YFSETQ come from the germline V gene.

V usage is TRBV11-2 and J usage is TRBJ2-7; no definite D call. Germline-derived CDR1 and CDR2 are SGHAT and FQNNGV. This CDR3 has 12 amino acids. V was shortened by 6 bases and J by 4 bases, with 10 bases between the two germline ends. The CDR3 DNA sequence: TGTGCCAGCAGTCATGACTCTTACGAGCAGTACTTC. This gives the protein CASSHDSYEQYF.

V usage is TRBV5-1 and J usage is TRBJ1-3; 8 bases map to TRBD1. Germline assignment: CDR1 SGHRS and CDR2 YFSETQ. The CDR3 is made up of 17 amino acids. After removal of 3 bases from V and 0 bases from J, the junction contained 8 bases not matched to a gene. The CDR3 reads CASSSTPGQVSGNTIYF. CDR3 nucleotide sequence: TGCGCCAGCAGCTCTACCCCGGGACAGGTCTCTGGAAACACCATATATTTT. Looking up the rest from reference TRBV5-1 and TRBJ1-3 gives the full variable domain: KAGVTQTPRYLIKTRGQQVTLSCSPISGHRSVSWYQQTPGQGLQFLFEYFSETQRNKGNFPGRFSGRQFSNSRSEMNVSTLELGDSALYLCASSSTPGQVSGNTIYFGEGSWLTVV.

J is TRBJ1-5 and V is TRBV7-3, with TRBD1 identical over 8 bases. Trimming at V came to 3 bases and at J to 0 bases, leaving 13 bases not matched to a gene. From germline, CDR1 is SGHTA and CDR2 FQGTGA. The length of the CDR3 is 19 residues. CDR3 sequence (DNA): TGTGCCAGCAGCTTGACCTCACCGGGACAGGACTATAGCAATCAGCCCCAGCATTTT. Encoded protein: CASSLTSPGQDYSNQPQHF.

J is TRBJ1-1 and V is TRBV4-2; D call uncertain. Germline V gives CDR1 LGHNA, CDR2 YNFKEQ. The CDR3 spans 13 residues. V was shortened by 0 bases and J by 8 bases, with 10 bases between the two germline ends. The CDR3, as DNA: TGTGCCAGCAGCCAAGACCCCGGGCGAGAAGCTTTCTTT. Protein sequence: CASSQDPGREAFF.

The gene calls are TRBV11-3 and TRBJ2-7; 7 bases match TRBD1. There are 13 residues in the CDR3. Germline V gene sequence: CDR1 SGHNT, CDR2 YENEEA. V shed 4 bases, J shed 5 bases, and the junction held 5 bases outside the gene matches. The CDR3 spells CASSYTGTDEQYF. CDR3 DNA: TGTGCCAGCAGCTACACCGGGACAGACGAGCAGTACTTC.

This rearrangement joins TRBV6-5 to TRBJ1-2; D remains unclear. Trimming took off 0 bases at V and 4 bases at J, with 6 bases between the two ends. The CDR3 extends over 13 amino acids. Germline loops: CDR1 MNHEY, CDR2 SVGAGI. The CDR3 DNA reads TGTGCCAGCAGTTACTCAGGGTTCTATGGCTACACCTTC. Amino acid sequence: CASSYSGFYGYTF.